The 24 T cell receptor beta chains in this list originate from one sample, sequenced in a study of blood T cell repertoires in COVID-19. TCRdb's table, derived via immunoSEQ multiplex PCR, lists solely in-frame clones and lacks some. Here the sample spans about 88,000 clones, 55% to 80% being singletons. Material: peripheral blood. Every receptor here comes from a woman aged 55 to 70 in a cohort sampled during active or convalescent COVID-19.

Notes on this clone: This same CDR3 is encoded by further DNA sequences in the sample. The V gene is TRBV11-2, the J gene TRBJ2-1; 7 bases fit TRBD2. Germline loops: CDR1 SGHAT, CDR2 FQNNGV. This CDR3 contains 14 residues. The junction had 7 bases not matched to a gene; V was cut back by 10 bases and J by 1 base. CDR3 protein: CATERGGSYNEQFF. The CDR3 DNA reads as TGTGCCACCGAGCGGGGAGGATCCTACAATGAGCAGTTCTTC.

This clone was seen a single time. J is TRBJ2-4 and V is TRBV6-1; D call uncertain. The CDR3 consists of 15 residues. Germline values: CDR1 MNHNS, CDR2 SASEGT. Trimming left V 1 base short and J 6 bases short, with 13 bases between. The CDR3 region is CASSEGVHAANIQYF. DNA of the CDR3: TGTGCCAGCAGTGAAGGAGTACATGCGGCAAACATTCAGTACTTC.

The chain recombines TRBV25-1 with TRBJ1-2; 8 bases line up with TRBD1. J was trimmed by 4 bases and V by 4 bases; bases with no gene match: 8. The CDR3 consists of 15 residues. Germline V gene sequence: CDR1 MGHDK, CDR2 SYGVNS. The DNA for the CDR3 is TGTGCCAGCAGTGGATCAGGGGGCTCGGTCTATGGCTACACCTTC. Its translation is CASSGSGGSVYGYTF.

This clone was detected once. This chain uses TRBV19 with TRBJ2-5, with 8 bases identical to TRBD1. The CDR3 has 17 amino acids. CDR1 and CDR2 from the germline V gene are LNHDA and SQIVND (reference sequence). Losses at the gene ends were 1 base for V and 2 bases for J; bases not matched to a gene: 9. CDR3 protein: CASSIGRTGMGQETQYF. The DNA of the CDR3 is TGTGCCAGTAGTATAGGAAGGACAGGGATGGGTCAAGAGACCCAGTACTTC. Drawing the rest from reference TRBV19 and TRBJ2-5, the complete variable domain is DGGITQSPKYLFRKEGQNVTLSCEQNLNHDAMYWYRQDPGQGLRLIYYSQIVNDFQKGDIAEGYSVSREKKESFPLTVTSAQKNPTAFYLCASSIGRTGMGQETQYFGPGTRLLVL.

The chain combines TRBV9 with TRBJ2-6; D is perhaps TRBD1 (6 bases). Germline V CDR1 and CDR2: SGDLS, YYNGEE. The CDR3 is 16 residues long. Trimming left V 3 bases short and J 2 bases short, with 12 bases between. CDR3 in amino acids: CASSETGFAGANVLTF. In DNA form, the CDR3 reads TGTGCCAGCAGCGAAACAGGGTTCGCTGGGGCCAACGTCCTGACTTTC. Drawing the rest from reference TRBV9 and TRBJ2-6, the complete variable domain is DSGVTQTPKHLITATGQRVTLRCSPRSGDLSVYWYQQSLDQGLQFLIQYYNGEERAKGNILERFSAQQFPDLHSELNLSSLELGDSALYFCASSETGFAGANVLTFGAGSRLTVL.

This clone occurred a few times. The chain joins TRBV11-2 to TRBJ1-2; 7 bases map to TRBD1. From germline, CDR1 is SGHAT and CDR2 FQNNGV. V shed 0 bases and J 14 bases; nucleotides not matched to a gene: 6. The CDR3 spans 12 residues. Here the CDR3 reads CASSLDRRGRTF. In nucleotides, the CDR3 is TGTGCCAGCAGCTTAGATCGGAGGGGGCGAACCTTC.

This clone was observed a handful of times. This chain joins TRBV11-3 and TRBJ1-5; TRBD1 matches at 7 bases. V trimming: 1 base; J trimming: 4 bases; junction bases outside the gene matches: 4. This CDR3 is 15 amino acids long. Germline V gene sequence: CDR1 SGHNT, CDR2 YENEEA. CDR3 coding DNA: TGTGCCAGCAGCTTAGTCAGGGGGGATAATCAGCCCCAGCATTTT. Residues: CASSLVRGDNQPQHF.

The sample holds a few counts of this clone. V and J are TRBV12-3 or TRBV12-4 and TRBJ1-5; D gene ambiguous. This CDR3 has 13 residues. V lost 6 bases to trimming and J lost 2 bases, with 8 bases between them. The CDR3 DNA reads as TGTGCCAGCAGGGAGGTGGGCAATCAGCCCCAGCATTTT. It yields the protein CASREVGNQPQHF.

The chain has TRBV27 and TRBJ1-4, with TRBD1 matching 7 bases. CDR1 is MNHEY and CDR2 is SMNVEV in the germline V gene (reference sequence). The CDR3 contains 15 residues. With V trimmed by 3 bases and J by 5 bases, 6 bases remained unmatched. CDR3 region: CASSFAGGRNEKLFF. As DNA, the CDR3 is TGTGCCAGCAGTTTCGCAGGGGGGAGGAATGAAAAACTGTTTTTT.

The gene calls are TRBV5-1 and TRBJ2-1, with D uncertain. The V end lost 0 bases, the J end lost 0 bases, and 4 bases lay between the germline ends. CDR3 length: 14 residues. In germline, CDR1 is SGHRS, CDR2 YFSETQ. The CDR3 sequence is CASSLDYSYNEQFF. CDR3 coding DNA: TGCGCCAGCAGCTTGGATTACTCCTACAATGAGCAGTTCTTC.

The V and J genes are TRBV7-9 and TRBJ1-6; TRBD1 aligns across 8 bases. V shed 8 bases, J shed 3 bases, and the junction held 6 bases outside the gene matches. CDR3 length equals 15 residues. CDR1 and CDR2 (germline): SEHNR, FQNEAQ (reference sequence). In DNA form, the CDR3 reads TGTGCCAGCCTCGACAGGGGCGTCTATAATTCACCCCTCCACTTT. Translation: CASLDRGVYNSPLHF.

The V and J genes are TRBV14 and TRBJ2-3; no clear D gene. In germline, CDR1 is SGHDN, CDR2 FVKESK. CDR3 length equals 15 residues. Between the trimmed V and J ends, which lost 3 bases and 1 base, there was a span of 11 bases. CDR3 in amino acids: CASSQRVHGTDTQYF. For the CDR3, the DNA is TGTGCCAGCAGCCAGAGAGTCCACGGCACAGATACGCAGTATTTT.

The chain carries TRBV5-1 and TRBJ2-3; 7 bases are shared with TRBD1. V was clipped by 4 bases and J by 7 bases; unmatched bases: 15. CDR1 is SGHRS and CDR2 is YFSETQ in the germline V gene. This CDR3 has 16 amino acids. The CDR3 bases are TGCGCCAGCAGCGACGTTGGCGCCTCAGGGGGATATACGCAGTATTTT. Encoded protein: CASSDVGASGGYTQYF.

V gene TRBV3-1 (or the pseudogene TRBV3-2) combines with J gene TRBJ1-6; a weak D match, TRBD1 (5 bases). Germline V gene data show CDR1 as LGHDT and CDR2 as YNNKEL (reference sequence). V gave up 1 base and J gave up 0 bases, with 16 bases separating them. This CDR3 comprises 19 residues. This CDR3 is CASSQAPPGDSSYNSPLHF. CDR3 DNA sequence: TGTGCCAGCAGCCAAGCTCCACCCGGGGACTCCTCCTATAATTCACCCCTCCACTTT.

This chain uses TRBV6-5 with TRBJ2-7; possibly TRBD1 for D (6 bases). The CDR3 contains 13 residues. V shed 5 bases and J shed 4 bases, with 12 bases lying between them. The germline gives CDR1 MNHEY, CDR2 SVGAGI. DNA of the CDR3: TGTGCCAGCAGTCAGGGGCCAGTTTACGAGCAGTACTTC. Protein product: CASSQGPVYEQYF.

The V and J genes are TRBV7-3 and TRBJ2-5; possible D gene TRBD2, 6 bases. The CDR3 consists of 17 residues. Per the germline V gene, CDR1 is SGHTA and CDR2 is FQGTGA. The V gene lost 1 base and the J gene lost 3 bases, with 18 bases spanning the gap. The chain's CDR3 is CASSLNPRRVSEETQYF. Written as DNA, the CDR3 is TGTGCCAGCAGCTTAAACCCAAGGAGGGTCTCTGAAGAGACCCAGTACTTC.

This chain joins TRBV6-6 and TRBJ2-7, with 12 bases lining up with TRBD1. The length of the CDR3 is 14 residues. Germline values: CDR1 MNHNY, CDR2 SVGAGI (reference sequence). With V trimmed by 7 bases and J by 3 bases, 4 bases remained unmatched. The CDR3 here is CASKGTGGNYEQYF. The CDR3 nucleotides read TGTGCCAGCAAAGGGACAGGGGGCAACTACGAGCAGTACTTC.

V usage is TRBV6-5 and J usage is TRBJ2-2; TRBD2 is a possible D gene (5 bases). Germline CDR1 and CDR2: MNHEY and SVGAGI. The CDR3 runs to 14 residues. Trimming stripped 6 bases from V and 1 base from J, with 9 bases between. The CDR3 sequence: CASRVEGNTGELFF. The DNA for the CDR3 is TGTGCCAGCAGGGTCGAGGGGAACACCGGGGAGCTGTTTTTT.

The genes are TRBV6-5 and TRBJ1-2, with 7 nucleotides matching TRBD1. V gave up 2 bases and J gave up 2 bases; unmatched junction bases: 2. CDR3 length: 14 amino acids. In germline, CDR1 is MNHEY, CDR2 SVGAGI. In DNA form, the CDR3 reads TGTGCCAGCAGTTACAAGGGACAGAACTATGGCTACACCTTC. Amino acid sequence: CASSYKGQNYGYTF.

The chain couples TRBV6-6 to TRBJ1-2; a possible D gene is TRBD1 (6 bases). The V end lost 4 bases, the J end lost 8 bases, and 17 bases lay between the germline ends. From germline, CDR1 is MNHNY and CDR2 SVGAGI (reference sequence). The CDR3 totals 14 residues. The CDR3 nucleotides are TGTGCCAGCAGTTGGCCCGGGCAGGGGCGAGGCTACACCTTC. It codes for CASSWPGQGRGYTF.

This chain's CDR3 is CASSDPGDYNEQFF. The CDR3 bases are TGTGCCAGCAGTGATCCGGGAGACTACAATGAGCAGTTCTTC. The chain carries TRBV25-1 and TRBJ2-1; a weak D match, TRBD2 (6 bases). The CDR3 runs 14 residues. The V end lost 3 bases, the J end lost 3 bases, and 9 bases lay between the germline ends. CDR1 MGHDK and CDR2 SYGVNS come from the germline V gene.

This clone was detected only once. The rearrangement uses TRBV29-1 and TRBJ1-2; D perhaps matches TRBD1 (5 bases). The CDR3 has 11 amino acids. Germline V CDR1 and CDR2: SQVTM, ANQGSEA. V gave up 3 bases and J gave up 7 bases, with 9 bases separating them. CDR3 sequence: CSVDQGFGYTF. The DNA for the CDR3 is TGCAGCGTTGACCAGGGATTTGGCTACACCTTC.

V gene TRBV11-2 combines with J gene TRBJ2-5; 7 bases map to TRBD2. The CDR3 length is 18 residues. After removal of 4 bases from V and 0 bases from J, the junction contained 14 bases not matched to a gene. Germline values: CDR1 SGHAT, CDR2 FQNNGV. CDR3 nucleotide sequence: TGTGCCAGCAGCTCGCAAGGGCTAGCGGTGGGGTACCAAGAGACCCAGTACTTC. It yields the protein CASSSQGLAVGYQETQYF.

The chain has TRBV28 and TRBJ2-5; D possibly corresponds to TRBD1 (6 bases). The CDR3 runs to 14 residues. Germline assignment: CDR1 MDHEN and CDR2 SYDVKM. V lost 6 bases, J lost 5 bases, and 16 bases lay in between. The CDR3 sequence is CASRAPTGRETQYF. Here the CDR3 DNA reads TGTGCCAGCAGGGCCCCCACAGGGCGGGAGACCCAGTACTTC.